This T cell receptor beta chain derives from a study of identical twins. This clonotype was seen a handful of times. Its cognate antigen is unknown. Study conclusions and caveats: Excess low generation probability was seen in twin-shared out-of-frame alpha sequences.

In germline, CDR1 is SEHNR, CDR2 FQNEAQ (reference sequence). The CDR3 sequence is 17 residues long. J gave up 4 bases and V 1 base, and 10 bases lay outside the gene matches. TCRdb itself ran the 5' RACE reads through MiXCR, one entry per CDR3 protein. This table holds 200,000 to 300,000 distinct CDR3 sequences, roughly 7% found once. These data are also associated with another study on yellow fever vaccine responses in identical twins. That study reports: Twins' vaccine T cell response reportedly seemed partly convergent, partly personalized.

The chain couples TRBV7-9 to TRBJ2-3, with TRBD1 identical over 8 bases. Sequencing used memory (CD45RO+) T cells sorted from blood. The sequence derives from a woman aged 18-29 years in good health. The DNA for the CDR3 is TGTGCCAGCAGCTTAGTCCGGCAGGGGGCAGGTGCAGATACGCAGTATTTT. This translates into CASSLVRQGAGADTQYF.